These 32 T cell receptor beta chains were all obtained from the same sample, sequenced in a study of blood T cell repertoires in COVID-19. Generated by immunoSEQ multiplex PCR, the TCRdb table keeps only in-frame clones and is missing some. The sample yields approximately 46,000 clones, around 80% seen once. What was sequenced was peripheral blood. These receptors originate from a human donor in a cohort sampled during active COVID-19.

The chain combines TRBV5-6 with TRBJ1-2; TRBD1 agrees at 11 bases. Unmatched junction bases numbered 7, after V lost 2 bases and J lost 4 bases. The CDR3 covers 16 residues. Per germline, CDR1 SGHDT and CDR2 YYEEEE. The CDR3 coding sequence is TGTGCCAGCAGCTTTCTTAGCGGGACAGGGGGCTATGGCTACACCTTC. This codes for CASSFLSGTGGYGYTF.

V gene TRBV6-5 combines with J gene TRBJ1-5; D unclear. The V end lost 6 bases, the J end lost 2 bases, and 8 bases lay between the germline ends. The CDR3 sequence is 13 residues long. CDR1 is MNHEY and CDR2 is SVGAGI in the germline V gene. CDR3 region: CASRQQGNQPQHF. Written as DNA, the CDR3 is TGTGCCAGCAGGCAACAAGGCAATCAGCCCCAGCATTTT.

The chain recombines TRBV12-5 with TRBJ2-1, with 11 positions matching TRBD2. Germline assignment: CDR1 LGHNT and CDR2 FRNRAP. V lost 6 bases, J lost 2 bases, and 12 bases stayed unmatched. CDR3 length equals 18 residues. In nucleotides, the CDR3 is TGTGCTAGTGGGCGCGGGACTAGCGGAAGGTCGGCCTACAATGAGCAGTTCTTC. Translating gives CASGRGTSGRSAYNEQFF.

The V call is TRBV4-3, the J call TRBJ1-6; D is uncertain. The V and J ends lost 0 bases and 10 bases respectively, with 7 bases between them. The CDR3 has 13 amino acids. Germline V lookup: CDR1 LGHNA, CDR2 YSLEER. The CDR3: CASSQDTRSPLHF. Here the CDR3 DNA reads TGCGCCAGCAGCCAAGATACGCGCTCACCCCTCCACTTT.

V is TRBV30 and J is TRBJ2-7, with TRBD1 matching 7 bases. The CDR3 consists of 13 residues. Germline trimming cut 1 base from V and 0 bases from J; bases unmatched to any gene: 0. CDR1 and CDR2 from the germline V gene are GTSNPN and SVGIG (reference sequence). CDR3 sequence reads: CAWSGDSSYEQYF. For the CDR3, the DNA is TGTGCCTGGAGTGGGGACAGCTCCTACGAGCAGTACTTC.

The sample holds a few counts of this clone. This sequence joins TRBV7-9 and TRBJ2-2; 7 bases line up with TRBD2. V dropped 0 bases and J dropped 2; count of bases not matched to a gene: 6. From germline, CDR1 is SEHNR and CDR2 FQNEAQ (reference sequence). CDR3 size: 17 residues. The CDR3 coding sequence is TGTGCCAGCAGCTTAGCGGGCAGCGGGGCTAACACCGGGGAGCTGTTTTTT. Its protein is CASSLAGSGANTGELFF.

The CDR3 loop reads CASSLAVGQGGEKLFF. Written as DNA, the CDR3 is TGTGCCAGCAGCTTAGCCGTGGGACAGGGGGGCGAAAAACTGTTTTTT. This chain connects TRBV11-3 to TRBJ1-4, with 11 bases fitting TRBD1. With V trimmed by 1 base and J by 8 bases, 6 bases remained unmatched. Germline CDR1 SGHNT, CDR2 YENEEA. The CDR3 has 16 amino acids.

This chain uses TRBV5-1 with TRBJ2-7; 7 bases match TRBD1. After removal of 4 bases from V and 3 bases from J, the junction contained 7 bases not matched to a gene. The CDR3 consists of 14 residues. Germline loops: CDR1 SGHRS, CDR2 YFSETQ. The CDR3 spells CASSPEDRNYEQYF. CDR3 DNA sequence: TGCGCCAGCAGCCCCGAGGACAGGAACTACGAGCAGTACTTC.

The CDR3 protein is CASSLNQGTQETQYF. CDR3 nucleotides: TGTGCCAGCTCACTCAACCAGGGCACCCAAGAGACCCAGTACTTC. This rearrangement joins TRBV18 to TRBJ2-5; maybe TRBD1 (5 bases). Trimming left V 4 bases short and J 1 base short, with 13 bases between. Germline V gene data show CDR1 as KGHSH and CDR2 as LQKENI. This CDR3 comprises 15 residues.

The gene calls are TRBV23-1 and TRBJ1-2, with 7 bases lining up with TRBD1. TRBV23-1 is known as an ORF, though its function is uncertain. The CDR3 runs to 15 residues. V was clipped by 0 bases and J by 4 bases; unmatched bases: 5. The CDR3 sequence is CASSQSDRNSYGYTF. CDR3 nucleotide sequence: TGCGCCAGCAGTCAATCGGACAGGAATAGCTATGGCTACACCTTC.

This sequence joins TRBV7-9 and TRBJ1-3; D remains unclear. Deletions cut 4 bases from V and 4 bases from J, with 14 bases between. The CDR3 contains 15 residues. The germline gives CDR1 SEHNR, CDR2 FQNEAQ (reference sequence). Written as DNA, the CDR3 is TGTGCCAGCAGCTCCGATACGGGTAGAGGAAACACCATATATTTT. Its protein is CASSSDTGRGNTIYF.

The rearrangement links TRBV10-3 to TRBJ1-4; D remains ambiguous. Germline CDR1 and CDR2: ENHRY and SYGVKD. With 0 bases removed from V and 0 bases from J, the gap between germline ends came to 5 bases. There are 15 residues in the CDR3. CDR3: CAISESTPTNEKLFF. For the CDR3, the DNA is TGTGCCATCAGTGAGTCAACACCAACTAATGAAAAACTGTTTTTT.

Remarks on this clone: The junction does not match germline at one end; this may be a read error. This chain connects TRBV30 to TRBJ2-3; 7 bases match TRBD2. The CDR3 runs to 11 residues. Per germline, CDR1 GTSNPN and CDR2 SVGIG (reference sequence). CDR3 sequence (DNA): TGTGCCTGGAGTGTAGGGGAGGGCCTGGATTTT. Translating gives CAWSVGEGLDF.

By frequency in the sample, this clone is medium-sized. The chain couples TRBV6-2 or TRBV6-3 to TRBJ1-1; the D is unclear. Trimming took off 0 bases at V and 4 bases at J, with 6 bases between the two ends. Germline CDR1 reads MNHEY; CDR2 reads SVGEGT. This CDR3 has 13 amino acids. The CDR3 region has the DNA TGTGCCAGCAGTTACTCAAGACTCACTGAAGCTTTCTTT. Translated, it gives CASSYSRLTEAFF.

This clone was recorded a few times. The chain is built from TRBV18 and TRBJ1-6; D remains ambiguous. The V gene lost 3 bases and the J gene lost 10 bases, with 7 bases spanning the gap. Germline values: CDR1 KGHSH, CDR2 LQKENI. The CDR3 runs to 12 residues. CDR3 in amino acids: CASSPPGSPLHF. The CDR3 bases are TGTGCCAGCTCACCCCCAGGATCACCCCTCCACTTT.

The rearrangement uses TRBV28 and TRBJ2-2; 15 positions match TRBD2. CDR1 is MDHEN and CDR2 is SYDVKM in the germline V gene. The CDR3 is made up of 17 amino acids. Trimming took 3 bases from V and 6 from J; bases not matched to a gene: 5. Here the CDR3 DNA reads TGTGCCAGCAGTTTGTTAGGACTAGCGGGAGGGCCCGGGGAGCTGTTTTTT. Its translation: CASSLLGLAGGPGELFF. Drawing the rest from reference TRBV28 and TRBJ2-2, the complete variable domain is DVKVTQSSRYLVKRTGEKVFLECVQDMDHENMFWYRQDPGLGLRLIYFSYDVKMKEKGDIPEGYSVSREKKERFSLILESASTNQTSMYLCASSLLGLAGGPGELFFGEGSRLTVL.

The chain joins TRBV2 to TRBJ2-4, with D perhaps TRBD2 (6 bases). Germline V lookup: CDR1 SNHLY, CDR2 FYNNEI. The ends were cut back, 4 bases at V and 2 bases at J, with 15 bases in the middle. The CDR3 has 16 residues. This CDR3 reads CASSANPGTPKNIQYF. The DNA for the CDR3 is TGTGCCAGCAGTGCCAATCCCGGGACTCCCAAAAACATTCAGTACTTC.

The chain joins TRBV5-4 to TRBJ2-2; TRBD2 matches at 7 bases. The CDR3 spans 16 residues. V shed 0 bases, J shed 1 base, and the junction held 3 bases outside the gene matches. CDR1 SGHNT and CDR2 YYREEE come from the germline V gene (reference sequence). In DNA, the CDR3 is TGTGCCAGCAGCTTGGTCCGCGGGGGGAACACCGGGGAGCTGTTTTTT. It translates to CASSLVRGGNTGELFF. Looking up the rest from reference TRBV5-4 and TRBJ2-2 gives the full variable domain: ETGVTQSPTHLIKTRGQQVTLRCSSQSGHNTVSWYQQALGQGPQFIFQYYREEENGRGNFPPRFSGLQFPNYSSELNVNALELDDSALYLCASSLVRGGNTGELFFGEGSRLTVL.

The chain has TRBV7-9 and TRBJ1-1, with no clear D. The CDR3 totals 13 residues. Germline-derived CDR1 and CDR2 are SEHNR and FQNEAQ (reference sequence). V was trimmed by 4 bases and J by 1 base, leaving 7 bases between them. DNA of the CDR3: TGTGCCAGCAGCTCGGGAGCGAACACTGAAGCTTTCTTT. Amino acids: CASSSGANTEAFF.

The chain joins TRBV9 to TRBJ1-5; D is undetermined. The germline V and J ends were trimmed by 1 base and 3 bases, with 11 bases remaining between them. Germline V CDR1 and CDR2: SGDLS, YYNGEE. The CDR3 is 15 residues long. The CDR3 protein is CASSVSGENNQPQHF. Here the CDR3 DNA reads TGTGCCAGCAGCGTATCCGGGGAGAACAATCAGCCCCAGCATTTT.

The V and J genes are TRBV27 and TRBJ1-5; D possibly corresponds to TRBD1 (5 bases). The CDR3 is made up of 14 amino acids. Trimming shortened V by 2 bases and J by 2 bases, and 7 bases separated the two germline ends. CDR1 MNHEY and CDR2 SMNVEV come from the germline V gene (reference sequence). The CDR3 spells CASSLRGGNQPQHF. DNA of the CDR3: TGTGCCAGCAGTTTACGGGGGGGCAATCAGCCCCAGCATTTT.

The chain uses TRBV10-3 and TRBJ1-2; 8 bases are a match to TRBD1. The CDR3 covers 17 residues. Germline V gene sequence: CDR1 ENHRY, CDR2 SYGVKD. V was pared by 3 bases and J by 0 bases, with 9 bases of the junction left unmatched. The CDR3 region is CAISEAAGGISNYGYTF. CDR3 nucleotides: TGTGCCATCAGTGAAGCGGCAGGGGGCATTTCTAACTATGGCTACACCTTC.

This sequence joins TRBV2 and TRBJ2-1; TRBD2 matches 8 bases. The CDR3 length is 14 residues. Germline V gene data show CDR1 as SNHLY and CDR2 as FYNNEI. V shed 7 bases, J shed 1 base, and the junction held 3 bases outside the gene matches. CDR3 protein: CASNSGGSYNEQFF. The CDR3 coding sequence is TGTGCCAGCAACTCGGGGGGGTCCTACAATGAGCAGTTCTTC.

The gene calls are TRBV28 and TRBJ2-3, with a tentative D call TRBD2 (6 bases). The V end was cut by 4 bases, the J end by 5 bases, with 13 bases between. This CDR3 comprises 14 residues. The V gene's germline CDR1 is MDHEN and CDR2 SYDVKM. The CDR3 nucleotides are TGTGCCAGCAGTTCACATTTCGGGGGAGATACGCAGTATTTT. This encodes CASSSHFGGDTQYF.

The CDR3, as DNA: TGTGCCAGCAGCGTCACAGGGGGCATAGGCTATGGCTACACCTTC. Translated, it gives CASSVTGGIGYGYTF. The chain links TRBV7-9 to TRBJ1-2; TRBD1 agrees at 9 bases. The germline gives CDR1 SEHNR, CDR2 FQNEAQ (reference sequence). Losses at the gene ends were 5 bases for V and 4 bases for J; bases not matched to a gene: 8. This CDR3 is built from 15 residues.

The chain joins TRBV6-5 to TRBJ2-2; no clear D gene. In germline, CDR1 is MNHEY, CDR2 SVGAGI. The CDR3 consists of 15 residues. The V end lost 7 bases, the J end lost 1 base, and 13 bases lay between the germline ends. DNA for the CDR3: TGTGCCAGCAACCCGACATCTCAGAACACCGGGGAGCTGTTTTTT. Its translation: CASNPTSQNTGELFF.

The J gene is TRBJ2-2, the V gene TRBV5-4, with D possibly TRBD2 on 5 matching bases. Trimming removed 7 bases from V and 9 bases from J, with 19 bases in between. This CDR3 is built from 14 residues. CDR1 and CDR2 (germline): SGHNT, YYREEE (reference sequence). CDR3 in DNA: TGTGCCAGCTCTTTCGGGGTGGAAATTAGGGAGCTGTTTTTT. Amino acid sequence: CASSFGVEIRELFF.

This clone was observed a few times. V and J are TRBV7-2 and TRBJ1-1, with D possibly TRBD1 on 5 matching bases. The V and J ends lost 1 base and 3 bases respectively, with 6 bases between them. This CDR3 contains 13 residues. The germline V gene encodes CDR1 SGHTA and CDR2 FQGNSA. This CDR3 reads CASSLVRDTEAFF. The CDR3, as DNA: TGTGCCAGCAGCTTAGTCAGGGACACTGAAGCTTTCTTT.

V is TRBV5-1 and J is TRBJ1-1, with D possibly TRBD1 on 6 matching bases. Germline V gene sequence: CDR1 SGHRS, CDR2 YFSETQ. The CDR3 length is 13 residues. Between the trimmed V and J ends, which lost 3 bases and 1 base, there was a span of 7 bases. The CDR3 nucleotides are TGCGCCAGCAGCTCACAGGGGAACACTGAAGCTTTCTTT. Its protein is CASSSQGNTEAFF.

V and J are TRBV5-4 and TRBJ2-1, with 8 bases that match TRBD1. The CDR3 runs to 14 residues. The junction had 8 bases not matched to a gene; V was cut back by 6 bases and J by 6 bases. Germline assignment: CDR1 SGHNT and CDR2 YYREEE (reference sequence). The CDR3 coding sequence is TGTGCCAGCACCCCCGGACAGGGACCCAATGAGCAGTTCTTC. It yields the protein CASTPGQGPNEQFF.

The CDR3 DNA reads TGTGCCACCAGTGATTTGCACTCATGCATACTTGGGACTAGCGGGAAGTCCTACGAGCAGTACTTC. As protein: CATSDLHSCILGTSGKSYEQYF. V is TRBV24-1 and J is TRBJ2-7; 13 nucleotides agree with TRBD2. The CDR3 runs to 22 residues. Germline V gene lookup returns CDR1 KGHDR and CDR2 SFDVKD. The J segment lost 1 base and the V segment lost 0 bases, leaving 17 bases of the junction unmatched.

The chain combines TRBV5-4 with TRBJ1-4, with 8 nucleotides matching TRBD1. The CDR3 totals 15 residues. J gave up 5 bases and V 4 bases, and 7 bases lay outside the gene matches. Germline CDR1 SGHNT, CDR2 YYREEE (reference sequence). The CDR3 DNA reads TGTGCCAGCAGCCCAGGGACAGGAGCGAATGAAAAACTGTTTTTT. Translated, it gives CASSPGTGANEKLFF.